The entry below describes one T cell receptor (beta chain). Its antigen is not yet known. Base quality data are lacking; no much larger clone is found one base away. Other nucleotide sequences in the sample specify the same CDR3. The record originates from a study of OX40 agonist ivuxolimab in advanced cancers. The study in broad terms: Ivuxolimab, which targeted the costimulatory receptor OX40 (CD134), was an agonistic, fully human IgG2 monoclonal antibody. Prior anti-PD-1, anti-PD-L1 or anti-CTLA-4 therapy was permitted, and 30% to 50% of dose-escalation patients had received checkpoint inhibitors. Partial responses occurred in three dose-escalation patients, of whom one had hepatocellular carcinoma and two had cutaneous melanoma. In the dose-escalation cohort, about four fifths of patients were male, and the mean age was roughly 60 years with a range of roughly 23 to 79. Of the 50 to 55 dose-escalation patients, hepatocellular carcinoma was present in roughly 19, melanoma in around 15, renal cell carcinoma in 9 and head and neck cancer in 9. The paper covers the monotherapy dose-escalation part of the phase I ivuxolimab trial, which included N of about 56 patients. Peripheral TCRbeta sequencing aimed to test whether ivuxolimab altered TCR sequence diversity and caused clonal T-cell expansion. Intravenous ivuxolimab was administered to patients every 2 weeks at six dose levels: 0.01, 0.1, 0.3, 1.5, 3 and 10 mg/kg. The study at large found these results: Clonal expansion of both CD4+ and CD8+ blood T cells was observed from baseline to week 6 at doses 0.1 to 3.0 mg/kg. Which antigens the clonally expanded peripheral T cells were specific for was not determined. Low levels of normalized T-cell clonal expansion were also seen in some nonresponding patients. After ivuxolimab, more expanded clones were found on average in CD8+ T cells than in CD4+ T cells. In the 0.1-3.0 mg/kg groups, partial responders had among the lowest normalized peripheral clonal expansion, particularly in CD8+ T cells.

Patients with autoimmune disease history or receiving systemic immunosuppression were excluded from the trial. Peripheral blood for TCR sequencing was collected from all dose cohorts at baseline, on cycle 4 day 1, and on cycle 7 day 1. Samples came from an open-label, multicenter, first-in-human phase I dose-escalation trial of ivuxolimab. Adults with locally advanced or metastatic melanoma, renal cell carcinoma, hepatocellular carcinoma or head and neck squamous cell carcinoma were enrolled in the trial. CD4+ and CD8+ T cells were sorted separately from peripheral blood before TCR sequencing. For sequencing of the TCRbeta CDR3 region, genomic DNA was extracted from the sorted cells. TCRbeta CDR3 regions were sequenced using the immunoSEQ Assay. Imported from immuneACCESS, the table was reduced by TCRdb to in-frame sequences with V and J called. These copies leave out some clones; in studies compared against another copy, an unresolved V gene accounts for under half, and the cause of the remainder is not known. In all, the sample holds approximately 66,000 clones, and around 85% of those were seen once. The top ten hold 0.75% of the sample.

Material: CD4+ or CD8+ T cells sorted from blood, obtained in a trial of the OX40 agonist ivuxolimab. This sequence was found in an adult with an advanced solid tumor such as melanoma, head and neck, liver or kidney cancer.

The nucleotide sequence reads as follows: TGTGCCAGCAGCGCGGGACAGGGAAACACCATATATTTT. This sequence encodes CASSAGQGNTIYF. The chain couples TRBV7-8 to TRBJ1-3; 7 nucleotides in the junction match TRBD1. CDR1 and CDR2, per the germline V gene, are SGHVS and FQNEAQ. Unmatched junction bases come to 2, with V trimmed by 5 bases and J by 4 bases. Spanning cysteine to phenylalanine, the CDR3 consists of 13 amino acids. The only DNA kept is the CDR3, 39 bases in frame from the first base.